Given below is one TCR beta chain in context. The protocol was immunoSEQ multiplex PCR, while the TCRdb copy is restricted to in-frame clones and leaves out a portion. In the table there are 300,000 to 450,000 clones, around 90% of which are singletons. Germline V CDR1 and CDR2: SEHNR, FQNEAQ (reference sequence). With 5 bases removed from V and 11 bases from J, the gap between germline ends came to 22 bases. This CDR3 has 15 residues. The data are from a study of blood T cell repertoires in COVID-19. Study details: Nucleic acid was either cDNA or gDNA, and it came from T cells, B-cell-depleted T cells, or PBMCs.

Recruited during active infection, patients (from Seattle) were subsequently followed longitudinally. The chain carries TRBV7-9 and TRBJ2-1; no firm D call. The sequenced material came from peripheral blood. This clonotype was obtained from a young woman with COVID-19, enrolled during active disease. CDR3 protein: CASSHTRGPTMKQFF. The CDR3 region has the DNA TGTGCCAGCAGCCACACACGAGGTCCAACAATGAAGCAGTTCTTC.